These 5 T cell receptor beta chains came from one sample sequenced in a study of CD8 T cells in ankylosing spondylitis. The study's findings and limits: Characteristic, it appeared, of ankylosing spondylitis blood was a TCR beta motif of about eight highly homologous variants.

The antigens for these receptors are not known. MiXCR, applied by TCRdb to the 5' RACE reads, yields one record per CDR3 protein. The sample has 650,000 to 800,000 distinct CDR3 sequences, over 15% seen once. Sequenced: blood, either unsorted or a sorted T cell fraction (not recorded which). Receptors originate from a male donor with ankylosing spondylitis.

V is TRBV6-1 and J is TRBJ1-2; D gene uncertain. Germline-derived CDR1 and CDR2 are MNHNS and SASEGT. The CDR3 has 11 residues. V was clipped by 8 bases and J by 6 bases, with 10 bases between them. CDR3 DNA sequence: TGTGCCAGCTATGCCTCTCATGGCTACACCTTC. Protein sequence: CASYASHGYTF.

This clonotype occurred a few times. V gene TRBV12-3 or TRBV12-4 combines with J gene TRBJ2-7; D may correspond to TRBD1 or TRBD2 (7 bases each). CDR3 length equals 16 residues. The V end lost 5 bases, the J end lost 4 bases, and 21 bases lay between the germline ends. CDR3 sequence (DNA): TGTGCCAGCAGTCCACTCAGGGGGGGCTTCTTTTACGAGCAGTACTTC. Protein product: CASSPLRGGFFYEQYF.

The chain employs TRBV10-3 and TRBJ2-6; D is unresolved. V lost 3 bases and J lost 0, with 6 bases in between. Germline V gives CDR1 ENHRY, CDR2 SYGVKD. The CDR3 consists of 15 residues. The CDR3 protein is CAISDWGSGANVLTF. The CDR3 DNA reads TGTGCCATCAGTGACTGGGGCTCTGGGGCCAACGTCCTGACTTTC.

The V call is TRBV24-1, the J call TRBJ2-7; 7 bases align to TRBD1. Germline values: CDR1 KGHDR, CDR2 SFDVKD. The length of the CDR3 is 14 residues. The V gene end was trimmed by 2 bases and the J gene end by 2 bases; junction bases not matched to a gene: 2. CDR3 residues: CATSDSGQPYEQYF. CDR3 DNA sequence: TGTGCCACCAGTGATTCGGGACAGCCCTACGAGCAGTACTTC.

This clonotype was observed many times. The genes are TRBV5-1 and TRBJ2-7; no clear D. The CDR3 runs 13 residues. Trimming took 1 base from V and 6 from J, leaving 11 bases between them. Germline V gene sequence: CDR1 SGHRS, CDR2 YFSETQ. CDR3: CASSLPERSEQYF. The DNA for the CDR3 is TGCGCCAGCAGCTTGCCAGAGAGGTCCGAGCAGTACTTC.